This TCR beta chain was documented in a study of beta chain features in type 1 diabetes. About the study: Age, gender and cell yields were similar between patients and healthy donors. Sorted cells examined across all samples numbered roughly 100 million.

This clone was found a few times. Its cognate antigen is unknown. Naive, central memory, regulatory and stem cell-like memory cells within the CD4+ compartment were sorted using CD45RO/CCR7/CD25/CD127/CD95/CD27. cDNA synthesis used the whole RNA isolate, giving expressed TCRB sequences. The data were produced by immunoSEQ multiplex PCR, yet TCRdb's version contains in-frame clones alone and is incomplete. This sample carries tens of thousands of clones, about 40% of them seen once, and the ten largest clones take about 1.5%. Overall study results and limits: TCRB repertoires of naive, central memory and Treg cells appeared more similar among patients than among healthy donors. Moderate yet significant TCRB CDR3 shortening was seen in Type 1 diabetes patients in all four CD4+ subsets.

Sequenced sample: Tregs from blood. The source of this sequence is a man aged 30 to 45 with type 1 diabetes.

CDR3 in DNA: TGTGCCAGCTCCCTTACCAGGGGGATTGAAGAGACCCAGTACTTC. Its translation: CASSLTRGIEETQYF. The gene calls are TRBV18 and TRBJ2-5; 7 nucleotides match TRBD1. Germline CDR1 is KGHSH and CDR2 is LQKENI. J was trimmed by 3 bases and V by 6 bases; bases with no gene match: 10. The CDR3 runs to 15 residues.